The 22 T cell receptor beta chains presented below share a single source sample, sequenced in a study of blood T cell repertoires in COVID-19. TCRdb keeps only in-frame clones here, not all; method: immunoSEQ multiplex PCR. This sample has approximately 180,000 clones, with roughly 80% found just once. The sequenced sample consisted of peripheral blood. The origin of the receptors is an elderly woman with COVID-19, enrolled during active disease.

This chain joins TRBV5-5 and TRBJ2-1; D may be TRBD2 (5 bases). This CDR3 has 15 residues. Germline V gene data show CDR1 as SGHKS and CDR2 as YYEKEE (reference sequence). V lost 0 bases and J lost 4, with 11 bases in between. The CDR3 sequence: CASSLAGNGYNEQFF. In DNA, the CDR3 is TGTGCCAGCAGCTTGGCCGGGAACGGATACAATGAGCAGTTCTTC. Together with reference TRBV5-5 and TRBJ2-1, the CDR3 gives the full variable domain: DAGVTQSPTHLIKTRGQQVTLRCSPISGHKSVSWYQQVLGQGPQFIFQYYEKEERGRGNFPDRFSARQFPNYSSELNVNALLLGDSALYLCASSLAGNGYNEQFFGPGTRLTVL.

The chain employs TRBV2 and TRBJ1-2; TRBD1 matches 8 bases. The CDR3 length is 14 residues. J lost 2 bases, V lost 6 bases, and 5 bases had no gene match. Germline V lookup: CDR1 SNHLY, CDR2 FYNNEI. CDR3 residues: CASRATGGNYGYTF. CDR3 DNA: TGTGCCAGCAGGGCCACAGGGGGAAACTATGGCTACACCTTC. The entire variable domain, with the rest obtained from reference TRBV2 and TRBJ1-2, is as follows: EPEVTQTPSHQVTQMGQEVILRCVPISNHLYFYWYRQILGQKVEFLVSFYNNEISEKSEIFDDQFSVERPDGSNFTLKIRSTKLEDSAMYFCASRATGGNYGYTFGSGTRLTVV.

The chain recombines TRBV5-1 with TRBJ2-5, with 11 bases matching TRBD2. The germline gives CDR1 SGHRS, CDR2 YFSETQ. V gave up 4 bases and J gave up 4 bases; unmatched junction bases: 12. The CDR3 totals 17 residues. The CDR3: CASSHGVAGGPVETQYF. In DNA form, the CDR3 reads TGCGCCAGCAGCCACGGGGTAGCGGGAGGGCCCGTAGAGACCCAGTACTTC.

V usage is TRBV7-6 and J usage is TRBJ2-3; TRBD2 agrees at 9 bases. Germline-derived CDR1 and CDR2 are SGHVS and FNYEAQ. Unmatched junction bases numbered 16, after V lost 5 bases and J lost 7 bases. This CDR3 has 17 amino acids. As DNA, the CDR3 is TGTGCCAGCAGCCCCAGGGCGGGGGGGAAAGCTATACATACGCAGTATTTT. Translation: CASSPRAGGKAIHTQYF.

The J gene is TRBJ2-5, the V gene TRBV11-2; 7 bases line up with TRBD1. The CDR3 is made up of 14 amino acids. CDR1 and CDR2 (germline): SGHAT, FQNNGV. V was clipped by 5 bases and J by 0 bases; unmatched bases: 3. In DNA, the CDR3 is TGTGCCAGCAGCCGGGGACAGCACCAAGAGACCCAGTACTTC. It encodes CASSRGQHQETQYF. Drawing the rest from reference TRBV11-2 and TRBJ2-5, the complete variable domain is EAGVAQSPRYKIIEKRQSVAFWCNPISGHATLYWYQQILGQGPKLLIQFQNNGVVDDSQLPKDRFSAERLKGVDSTLKIQPAKLEDSAVYLCASSRGQHQETQYFGPGTRLLVL.

CDR3: CASRRTGINTEAFF. The DNA of the CDR3 is TGTGCCAGTAGGAGGACAGGGATCAACACTGAAGCTTTCTTT. This chain connects TRBV19 to TRBJ1-1; 8 bases agree with TRBD1. CDR1 is LNHDA, CDR2 SQIVND, per germline (reference sequence). This CDR3 is built from 14 residues. Losses at the gene ends were 6 bases for V and 2 bases for J; bases not matched to a gene: 5.

This rearrangement joins TRBV7-2 to TRBJ1-2, with D unclear. The V gene's germline CDR1 is SGHTA and CDR2 FQGNSA. V was cut by 2 bases and J by 4 bases, with 11 bases left in between. The CDR3 is 14 amino acids. CDR3 DNA sequence: TGTGCCAGCAGCTTACGGGGAGTAGGCTATGGCTACACCTTC. It codes for CASSLRGVGYGYTF.

This clone was seen at least ten times. V gene TRBV5-6 combines with J gene TRBJ1-2; 8 nucleotides align to TRBD1. CDR3 length: 16 residues. With 3 bases clipped from V and 3 bases from J, the junction kept 10 bases outside the gene matches. Germline assignment: CDR1 SGHDT and CDR2 YYEEEE. CDR3 sequence reads: CASSSFVTGADYGYTF. CDR3 nucleotide sequence: TGTGCCAGCAGCTCATTTGTGACAGGGGCTGACTATGGCTACACCTTC. The variable domain in full, completed from reference TRBV5-6 and TRBJ1-2, reads DAGVTQSPTHLIKTRGQQVTLRCSPKSGHDTVSWYQQALGQGPQFIFQYYEEEERQRGNFPDRFSGHQFPNYSSELNVNALLLGDSALYLCASSSFVTGADYGYTFGSGTRLTVV.

V usage is TRBV6-5 and J usage is TRBJ2-7; 10 nucleotides line up with TRBD1. J was trimmed by 3 bases and V by 6 bases; bases with no gene match: 2. The CDR3 spans 13 residues. Germline V gene data show CDR1 as MNHEY and CDR2 as SVGAGI. CDR3 bases: TGTGCCAGCAGGGACAGGGGGGACTACGAGCAGTACTTC. Encoded protein: CASRDRGDYEQYF.

This rearrangement joins TRBV7-9 to TRBJ2-3, with 8 bases identical to TRBD1. This CDR3 spans 14 amino acids. CDR1 is SEHNR and CDR2 is FQNEAQ in the germline V gene (reference sequence). Losses at the gene ends were 3 bases for V and 7 bases for J; bases not matched to a gene: 6. CDR3 residues: CASSLAGGANTQYF. In DNA form, the CDR3 reads TGTGCCAGCAGCTTGGCAGGGGGCGCAAATACGCAGTATTTT.

The chain joins TRBV5-4 to TRBJ1-2, with TRBD1 identical over 10 bases. The CDR3 is made up of 16 amino acids. Germline lookup yields CDR1 SGHNT and CDR2 YYREEE (reference sequence). The ends lost 4 bases at V and 1 base at J; junction bases unmatched: 7. The CDR3 sequence is CASSPGQGGFNYGYTF. For the CDR3, the DNA is TGTGCCAGCAGCCCCGGACAGGGGGGATTTAACTATGGCTACACCTTC.

V is TRBV28 and J is TRBJ1-5; D may be TRBD1 (5 bases). The CDR3 covers 15 residues. Trimming removed 6 bases from V and 3 bases from J, with 15 bases in between. Germline CDR1 MDHEN, CDR2 SYDVKM. CDR3 region: CASRIRGGTNQPQHF. The CDR3 DNA sequence: TGTGCCAGCAGAATACGGGGGGGAACCAATCAGCCCCAGCATTTT.

The rearrangement uses TRBV27 and TRBJ1-1, with a possible D match to TRBD1 (5 bases). V was trimmed by 8 bases and J by 1 base, leaving 8 bases between them. Germline V gene data show CDR1 as MNHEY and CDR2 as SMNVEV (reference sequence). CDR3 length: 12 amino acids. This CDR3 is CASGHSNTEAFF. CDR3 sequence (DNA): TGTGCCAGCGGACATTCGAACACTGAAGCTTTCTTT.

This clone is a singleton in its sample. The rearrangement links TRBV10-3 to TRBJ1-2; 10 bases are shared with TRBD1. Per the germline V gene, CDR1 is ENHRY and CDR2 is SYGVKD. The J segment lost 5 bases and the V segment lost 11 bases, leaving 8 bases of the junction unmatched. The CDR3 sequence is 13 residues long. Written as DNA, the CDR3 is TGTGCCGTGGACAGGGGGACAGGGTATGGCTACACCTTC. Its translation: CAVDRGTGYGYTF.

This clone has only one observation. This sequence joins TRBV5-1 and TRBJ2-1; the match to TRBD2 covers 12 bases. The CDR3 has 16 amino acids. J gave up 7 bases and V 0 bases, and 5 bases lay outside the gene matches. CDR1 is SGHRS, CDR2 YFSETQ, per germline. CDR3 in DNA: TGCGCCAGCAGCTTGGTCCTAGCGGGAGGGGGGAATGAGCAGTTCTTC. This gives the protein CASSLVLAGGGNEQFF.

This rearrangement joins TRBV11-1 to TRBJ2-1; weak D call: TRBD2 (5 bases). CDR1 and CDR2 from the germline V gene are SGHAT and FQDESV (reference sequence). This CDR3 region has 15 residues. V shed 3 bases and J shed 4 bases, with 13 bases lying between them. The DNA of the CDR3 is TGTGCCAGCAGCTTTATAAGTGGCGGGTACAATGAGCAGTTCTTC. Protein product: CASSFISGGYNEQFF.

V usage is TRBV7-2 and J usage is TRBJ1-2; 8 bases are shared with TRBD1. The germline gives CDR1 SGHTA, CDR2 FQGNSA. Trimming cost V 3 bases and J 8 bases; bases outside gene matches: 11. CDR3 size: 15 residues. The CDR3, as DNA: TGTGCCAGCAGCTTGCATCAGGGGGCGCCGGGAGGCTACACCTTC. Its protein product is CASSLHQGAPGGYTF.

This clone came up once. CDR3 sequence reads: CASSLVRGGLEETQYF. The CDR3 coding sequence is TGTGCCAGCAGCTTAGTACGGGGGGGATTGGAAGAGACCCAGTACTTC. This chain joins TRBV7-9 and TRBJ2-5; 8 nucleotides agree with TRBD2. CDR1 is SEHNR and CDR2 is FQNEAQ in the germline V gene (reference sequence). Trimming took 1 base from V and 3 from J; bases not matched to a gene: 7. The CDR3 is 16 residues long.

The chain combines TRBV7-9 with TRBJ2-7; TRBD2 aligns across 12 bases. CDR3 length: 15 amino acids. CDR1 and CDR2 (germline): SEHNR, FQNEAQ (reference sequence). The V segment lost 5 bases and the J segment 2 bases; nucleotides outside the gene matches: 4. The CDR3 loop is CASSPRLAGAYEQYF. CDR3 coding DNA: TGTGCCAGCAGCCCCCGACTAGCGGGGGCCTACGAGCAGTACTTC.

This chain connects TRBV28 to TRBJ1-3; no firm D call. V lost 3 bases and J 0 bases, leaving 9 bases between the germline ends. Germline CDR1 MDHEN, CDR2 SYDVKM. The CDR3 extends over 15 amino acids. The DNA for the CDR3 is TGTGCCAGCAGTTTCGGAGGGAACTCTGGAAACACCATATATTTT. This codes for CASSFGGNSGNTIYF.

This sequence joins TRBV5-4 and TRBJ1-1; D is unclear. In germline, CDR1 is SGHNT, CDR2 YYREEE (reference sequence). Trimming left V 5 bases short and J 6 bases short, with 14 bases between. The length of the CDR3 is 13 residues. The DNA of the CDR3 is TGTGCCAGCAGATCAATCGGTAATTCTGAAGCTTTCTTT. It codes for CASRSIGNSEAFF.

This rearrangement joins TRBV19 to TRBJ1-2, with 7 nucleotides matching TRBD1. Germline-derived CDR1 and CDR2 are LNHDA and SQIVND (reference sequence). The CDR3 length is 15 residues. Unmatched junction bases numbered 6, after V lost 1 base and J lost 4 bases. As DNA, the CDR3 is TGTGCCAGTAGTATAGGAGGGGGCAGACCCTATGGCTACACCTTC. Residues: CASSIGGGRPYGYTF.